These 13 T cell receptor beta chains originate from one sample sequenced in a study of CD8 T cells in ankylosing spondylitis. Study-level points and caveats: Typical of ankylosing spondylitis blood, it appeared, was a TCR beta motif of fewer than 10 highly homologous variants.

The antigens these receptors bind are not known. Via MiXCR, TCRdb re-called the 5' RACE reads, giving one row per CDR3 protein. The sample carries about 400,000 distinct CDR3 sequences, 20% to 25% recorded once. Material: blood, either unsorted or a sorted T cell fraction (not recorded which). These receptors all stem from a male donor with ankylosing spondylitis.

This clonotype came up a few times. The rearrangement links TRBV12-3 or TRBV12-4 to TRBJ2-6; D unclear. V lost 7 bases to trimming and J lost 5 bases, with 12 bases between them. The CDR3 extends over 14 amino acids. CDR3 sequence reads: CASTRNLRANVLTF. CDR3 DNA: TGTGCCAGCACCCGAAACCTAAGGGCCAACGTCCTGACTTTC.

This clonotype occurred a few times. The chain has TRBV29-1 and TRBJ1-2; no clear D gene. The CDR3 runs to 11 residues. Looked up from germline, CDR1 is SQVTM and CDR2 is ANQGSEA. Trimming removed 4 bases at V and 3 bases at J, with 6 bases between. The CDR3 loop is CSVGQHYGYTF. The DNA for the CDR3 is TGCAGCGTTGGGCAGCACTATGGCTACACCTTC. The full variable domain, its missing parts supplied by reference TRBV29-1 and TRBJ1-2, is SAVISQKPSRDICQRGTSLTIQCQVDSQVTMMFWYRQQPGQSLTLIATANQGSEATYESGFVIDKFPISRPNLTFSTLTVSNMSPEDSSIYLCSVGQHYGYTFGSGTRLTVV.

This clonotype was recorded many times. V is TRBV7-9 and J is TRBJ1-2; TRBD1 aligns across 8 bases. Germline CDR1 SEHNR, CDR2 FQNEAQ (reference sequence). The CDR3 consists of 16 residues. J lost 7 bases, V lost 3 bases, and 13 bases had no gene match. The CDR3 bases are TGTGCCAGCAGCTTGAGTACGACAGGGGTGGAGGGTGGCTACACCTTC. It encodes CASSLSTTGVEGGYTF.

The V and J genes are TRBV28 and TRBJ2-7; tentative D call: TRBD1 (5 bases). V dropped 10 bases and J dropped 1 base, with 20 bases sitting between them. The CDR3 consists of 15 residues. Germline CDR1 MDHEN, CDR2 SYDVKM. CDR3 amino acids: CATLGSTALSYEQYF. In DNA form, the CDR3 reads TGTGCCACCCTTGGTTCGACAGCGTTGTCCTACGAGCAGTACTTC.

This CDR3 reads CASSFPGGYTDTQYF. The CDR3 DNA is TGTGCCAGCAGTTTCCCTGGGGGGTACACAGATACGCAGTATTTT. The chain employs TRBV27 and TRBJ2-3; D possibly corresponds to TRBD2 (6 bases). CDR3 length equals 15 residues. Germline CDR1 reads MNHEY; CDR2 reads SMNVEV (reference sequence). Trimming stripped 3 bases from V and 2 bases from J, with 12 bases between.

This clonotype was recorded a few times. The CDR3 DNA is TGCAGTGCTAGCGACAGGGGGCGATGGCCTTACCGCACAGATACGCAGTATTTT. It translates to CSASDRGRWPYRTDTQYF. The chain has TRBV20-1 and TRBJ2-3; 10 nucleotides match TRBD1. With 3 bases clipped from V and 1 base from J, the junction kept 13 bases outside the gene matches. CDR3 size: 18 residues. Germline CDR1 reads DFQATT; CDR2 reads SNEGSKA (reference sequence).

This clonotype was recorded at least ten times. This chain joins TRBV6-6 and TRBJ1-3; D ambiguous. The CDR3 runs 13 residues. Trimming took 4 bases from V and 1 from J, leaving 5 bases between them. Germline V gene data show CDR1 as MNHNY and CDR2 as SVGAGI (reference sequence). The CDR3 loop reads CASSLSSGNTIYF. CDR3 nucleotide sequence: TGTGCCAGCAGTTTAAGTTCTGGAAACACCATATATTTT.

V and J are TRBV5-1 and TRBJ1-3; D not certain. The germline gives CDR1 SGHRS, CDR2 YFSETQ. V lost 0 bases and J lost 1, with 11 bases in between. The CDR3 consists of 16 residues. The CDR3 reads CASSLDVLGSGNTIYF. The CDR3 DNA reads TGCGCCAGCAGCTTGGACGTTTTGGGGTCTGGAAACACCATATATTTT.

This clonotype was counted a few times. The chain couples TRBV29-1 to TRBJ2-1; D is unresolved. Per the germline V gene, CDR1 is SQVTM and CDR2 is ANQGSEA. V shed 3 bases and J shed 1 base, with 10 bases lying between them. This CDR3 is built from 14 residues. The CDR3 protein is CSVEVGRSYNEQFF. The CDR3 DNA is TGCAGCGTTGAGGTTGGGCGTTCCTACAATGAGCAGTTCTTC.

This clonotype was recorded a few times. The CDR3, as DNA: TGCAGCGTTGAAGTTCTATCCCACAATGAGCAGTTCTTC. This translates into CSVEVLSHNEQFF. The V call is TRBV29-1, the J call TRBJ2-1; D is unclear. There are 13 residues in the CDR3. In germline, CDR1 is SQVTM, CDR2 ANQGSEA. Trimming stripped 1 base from V and 5 bases from J, with 9 bases between.

The rearrangement uses TRBV9 and TRBJ2-1; no clear D. The CDR3 covers 16 residues. Germline CDR1 and CDR2: SGDLS and YYNGEE. The V and J ends lost 0 bases and 1 base respectively, with 11 bases between them. The CDR3 DNA follows: TGTGCCAGCAGCGTAGATCACCCCCGATCCTACAATGAGCAGTTCTTC. It codes for CASSVDHPRSYNEQFF.

The chain joins TRBV25-1 to TRBJ2-7; weak D call: TRBD1 (5 bases). V was clipped by 4 bases and J by 2 bases, with 15 bases between them. This CDR3 region has 15 residues. Germline V gene data show CDR1 as MGHDK and CDR2 as SYGVNS. DNA for the CDR3: TGTGCCAGCAGTGGGTTAGGGGCACCTACCTACGAGCAGTACTTC. Its protein is CASSGLGAPTYEQYF.

This clonotype was seen more than once but under ten times. This chain uses TRBV20-1 with TRBJ2-7, with D perhaps TRBD1 (5 bases). This CDR3 region has 13 residues. The V gene lost 6 bases and the J gene lost 3 bases, with 15 bases spanning the gap. CDR1 is DFQATT and CDR2 is SNEGSKA in the germline V gene (reference sequence). The CDR3 DNA reads as TGCAGTGCCCCGGCAGGACACTTCTACGAGCAGTACTTC. It codes for CSAPAGHFYEQYF.